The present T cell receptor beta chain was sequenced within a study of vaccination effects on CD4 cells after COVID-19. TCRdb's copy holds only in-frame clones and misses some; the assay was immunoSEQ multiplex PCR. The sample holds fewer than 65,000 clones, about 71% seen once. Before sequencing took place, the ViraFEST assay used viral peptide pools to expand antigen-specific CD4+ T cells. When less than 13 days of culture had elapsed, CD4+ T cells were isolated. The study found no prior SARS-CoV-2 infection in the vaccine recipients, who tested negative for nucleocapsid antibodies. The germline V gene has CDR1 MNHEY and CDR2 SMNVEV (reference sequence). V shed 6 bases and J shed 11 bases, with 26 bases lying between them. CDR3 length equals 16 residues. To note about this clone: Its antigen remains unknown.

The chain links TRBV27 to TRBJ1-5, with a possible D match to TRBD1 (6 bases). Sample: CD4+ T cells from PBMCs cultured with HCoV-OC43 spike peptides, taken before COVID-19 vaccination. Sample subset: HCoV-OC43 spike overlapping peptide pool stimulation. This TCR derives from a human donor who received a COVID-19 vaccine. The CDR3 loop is CASSRIGGGGNRTQHF. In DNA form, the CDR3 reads TGTGCCAGCAGCCGAATAGGGGGAGGAGGGAATAGGACCCAGCATTTT.